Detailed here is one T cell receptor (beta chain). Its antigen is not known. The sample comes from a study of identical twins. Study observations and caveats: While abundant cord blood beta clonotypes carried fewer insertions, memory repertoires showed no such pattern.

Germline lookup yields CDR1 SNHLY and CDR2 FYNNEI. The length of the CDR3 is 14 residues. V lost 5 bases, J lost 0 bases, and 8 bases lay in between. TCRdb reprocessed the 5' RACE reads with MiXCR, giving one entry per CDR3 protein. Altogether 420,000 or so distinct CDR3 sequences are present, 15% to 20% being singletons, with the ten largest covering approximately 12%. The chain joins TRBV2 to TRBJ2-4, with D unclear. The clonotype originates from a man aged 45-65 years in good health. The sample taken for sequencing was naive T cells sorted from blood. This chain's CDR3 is CASSQTEAKNIQYF. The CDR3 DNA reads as TGTGCCAGCAGTCAGACGGAAGCCAAAAACATTCAGTACTTC.